The 21 T cell receptor beta chains below were found in one sample sequenced in a study of cytomegalovirus exposure and HLA in healthy donors. Amplification used 60 Vbeta primers and 13 Jbeta primers. TCRdb's copy holds only in-frame clones and misses some; the assay was immunoSEQ multiplex PCR. The sample holds 170,000 or so clones, roughly 78% seen once. The sequenced material came from PBMCs. The receptors shown here come from a woman between 45 and 60 years old in good health and CMV-seropositive.

The chain employs TRBV10-3 and TRBJ2-7; D not certain. The CDR3 contains 16 residues. Germline CDR1 ENHRY, CDR2 SYGVKD. V was shortened by 0 bases and J by 1 base, with 13 bases between the two germline ends. The CDR3 loop reads CAISESSGLRSYEQYF. CDR3 coding DNA: TGTGCCATCAGTGAGTCGAGTGGGCTTCGTTCCTACGAGCAGTACTTC.

This chain connects TRBV10-3 to TRBJ2-5; D not resolved. V lost 3 bases and J lost 0, with 2 bases in between. The CDR3 length is 12 residues. The germline V gene has CDR1 ENHRY and CDR2 SYGVKD. CDR3 in amino acids: CAISDNQETQYF. The CDR3 nucleotides read TGTGCCATCAGTGACAACCAAGAGACCCAGTACTTC.

CDR3 sequence: CASKPQGKETQYF. CDR3 bases: TGTGCCAGTAAACCTCAGGGAAAAGAGACCCAGTACTTC. This chain uses TRBV25-1 with TRBJ2-5, with D maybe TRBD1 (5 bases). Between the trimmed V and J ends, which lost 9 bases and 3 bases, there was a span of 14 bases. The CDR3 covers 13 residues. Germline V gene sequence: CDR1 MGHDK, CDR2 SYGVNS.

This chain connects TRBV7-9 to TRBJ1-1; a weak D match, TRBD1 (5 bases). Trimming stripped 4 bases from V and 12 bases from J, with 18 bases between. Germline CDR1 SEHNR, CDR2 FQNEAQ (reference sequence). This CDR3 is 13 amino acids long. CDR3 bases: TGTGCCAGCAGCTCTAGATCGGGGGGTCCGACTTTCTTT. Its translation is CASSSRSGGPTFF.

This chain uses TRBV29-1 with TRBJ1-2; D remains unclear. The V gene lost 3 bases and the J gene lost 4 bases, with 15 bases spanning the gap. This CDR3 contains 14 residues. Germline CDR1 and CDR2: SQVTM and ANQGSEA. CDR3 nucleotides: TGCAGCGTTGAGCCCGAGGGTAGCGGCTATGGCTACACCTTC. Translated, it gives CSVEPEGSGYGYTF.

This clone was recorded a few times. The chain has TRBV7-8 and TRBJ1-3; D is unclear. The CDR3 length is 15 residues. Trimming removed 5 bases at V and 4 bases at J, with 15 bases between. The germline V gene encodes CDR1 SGHVS and CDR2 FQNEAQ. CDR3 bases: TGTGCCAGCAGCCCTCGGCGGACTGGGGGAAACACCATATATTTT. This encodes CASSPRRTGGNTIYF.

The V gene is TRBV30, the J gene TRBJ2-7; D is possibly TRBD1 (7 bases). V shed 5 bases and J shed 6 bases, with 14 bases lying between them. Germline V gene lookup returns CDR1 GTSNPN and CDR2 SVGIG (reference sequence). This CDR3 spans 12 amino acids. DNA for the CDR3: TGTGCCTGGGTAAGACAGGGAGGCGAGCAGTACTTC. Protein: CAWVRQGGEQYF.

The genes are TRBV7-3 and TRBJ1-1; D unclear. This CDR3 has 14 amino acids. From germline, CDR1 is SGHTA and CDR2 FQGTGA. V was clipped by 1 base and J by 0 bases, with 6 bases between them. The CDR3 sequence is CASSLMGVNTEAFF. The CDR3 nucleotides read TGTGCCAGCAGCTTAATGGGAGTGAACACTGAAGCTTTCTTT.

The J gene is TRBJ1-2, the V gene TRBV6-5; possibly TRBD1 for D (5 bases). The V end lost 7 bases, the J end lost 4 bases, and 10 bases lay between the germline ends. CDR3 length equals 12 residues. From germline, CDR1 is MNHEY and CDR2 SVGAGI. CDR3 sequence: CASTQGSYGYTF. The CDR3 DNA sequence: TGTGCCAGCACCCAGGGTAGCTATGGCTACACCTTC.

The V gene is TRBV10-3, the J gene TRBJ2-1, with 8 bases matching TRBD2. The CDR3 has 17 residues. Germline trimming cut 5 bases from V and 0 bases from J; bases unmatched to any gene: 9. From germline, CDR1 is ENHRY and CDR2 SYGVKD. CDR3 in DNA: TGTGCCATCAGTACCCAGGGGACTAGTAGCTCCTACAATGAGCAGTTCTTC. Amino acid sequence: CAISTQGTSSSYNEQFF.

This clone was picked up a small number of times. This chain joins TRBV7-9 and TRBJ2-5, with D possibly TRBD2 on 6 matching bases. Germline V gives CDR1 SEHNR, CDR2 FQNEAQ (reference sequence). With 4 bases removed from V and 5 bases from J, the gap between germline ends came to 17 bases. CDR3 length equals 15 residues. The CDR3 sequence is CASSYPSGYRETQYF. Written as DNA, the CDR3 is TGTGCCAGCAGCTACCCCAGCGGGTACCGGGAGACCCAGTACTTC.

This clone has a single count. The chain's CDR3 is CASSENWDRGYNEQFF. CDR3 nucleotides: TGCGCCAGCAGCGAAAATTGGGACAGGGGGTACAATGAGCAGTTCTTC. The chain joins TRBV5-1 to TRBJ2-1; 11 bases agree with TRBD1. CDR1 and CDR2 from the germline V gene are SGHRS and YFSETQ. After removal of 4 bases from V and 4 bases from J, the junction contained 7 bases not matched to a gene. The CDR3 covers 16 residues.

The rearrangement links TRBV7-6 to TRBJ1-5, with TRBD1 identical over 7 bases. V shed 2 bases and J 4 bases; nucleotides not matched to a gene: 2. There are 14 residues in the CDR3. Germline V lookup: CDR1 SGHVS, CDR2 FNYEAQ. CDR3 loop: CASSLTTGNQPQHF. The DNA for the CDR3 is TGTGCCAGCAGCTTAACGACAGGGAATCAGCCCCAGCATTTT.

The chain carries TRBV18 and TRBJ1-4; 7 bases align to TRBD1. This CDR3 has 16 residues. Germline V CDR1 and CDR2: KGHSH, LQKENI. Unmatched junction bases numbered 10, after V lost 1 base and J lost 8 bases. The CDR3 coding sequence is TGTGCCAGCTCACCACAAGGGAACAGGGGTGGAGAAAAACTGTTTTTT. Protein product: CASSPQGNRGGEKLFF.

As DNA, the CDR3 is TGTGCCAGCAGCCAAGAATTCCTCACTGAAGCTTTCTTT. This translates into CASSQEFLTEAFF. The chain employs TRBV14 and TRBJ1-1; no definite D call. Germline CDR1 SGHDN, CDR2 FVKESK. The CDR3 runs to 13 residues. Trimming took 0 bases from V and 4 from J, leaving 6 bases between them. The variable domain in full, with the rest retrieved from reference TRBV14 and TRBJ1-1, is EAGVTQFPSHSVIEKGQTVTLRCDPISGHDNLYWYRRVMGKEIKFLLHFVKESKQDESGMPNNRFLAERTGGTYSTLKVQPAELEDSGVYFCASSQEFLTEAFFGQGTRLTVV.

This rearrangement joins TRBV27 to TRBJ2-3; D may be TRBD1 (6 bases). CDR1 MNHEY and CDR2 SMNVEV come from the germline V gene (reference sequence). V was trimmed by 4 bases and J by 1 base, leaving 15 bases between them. The CDR3 covers 16 residues. CDR3 sequence reads: CASSSRGRGGTDTQYF. As DNA, the CDR3 is TGTGCCAGCAGTTCGAGGGGCAGGGGAGGCACAGATACGCAGTATTTT.

This clone was recorded a few times. The chain carries TRBV5-1 and TRBJ2-3; 7 nucleotides align to TRBD1. Germline lookup yields CDR1 SGHRS and CDR2 YFSETQ. This CDR3 has 14 residues. After removal of 2 bases from V and 2 bases from J, the junction contained 2 bases not matched to a gene. In DNA form, the CDR3 reads TGCGCCAGCAGCTTTGGACAGGACACAGATACGCAGTATTTT. Translated: CASSFGQDTDTQYF.

The V gene is TRBV11-3, the J gene TRBJ2-2, with D possibly matching TRBD2 (6 bases). Trimming took 5 bases from V and 4 from J, leaving 11 bases between them. The length of the CDR3 is 14 residues. Germline V lookup: CDR1 SGHNT, CDR2 YENEEA. The CDR3 DNA follows: TGTGCCAGCAGCCCTGGACTAACCACCGGGGAGCTGTTTTTT. Translating gives CASSPGLTTGELFF.

In this sample, this clone turned up a few times. This chain uses TRBV6-4 with TRBJ2-1, with 8 bases lining up with TRBD2. There are 14 residues in the CDR3. Germline V gene lookup returns CDR1 MRHNA and CDR2 SNTAGT. J gave up 3 bases and V 8 bases, and 6 bases lay outside the gene matches. The CDR3 DNA is TGTGCCAGCTCACGGGGGGGAAACTACAATGAGCAGTTCTTC. As protein: CASSRGGNYNEQFF.

The chain carries TRBV5-1 and TRBJ1-6; TRBD1 matches at 8 bases. This CDR3 is 14 amino acids long. The germline V gene has CDR1 SGHRS and CDR2 YFSETQ. Unmatched junction bases numbered 5, after V lost 5 bases and J lost 7 bases. The CDR3 DNA is TGCGCCAGCAGAATCGACAGGGGCAATTCACCCCTCCACTTT. Its translation: CASRIDRGNSPLHF. The whole variable domain, remainder taken from reference TRBV5-1 and TRBJ1-6, is KAGVTQTPRYLIKTRGQQVTLSCSPISGHRSVSWYQQTPGQGLQFLFEYFSETQRNKGNFPGRFSGRQFSNSRSEMNVSTLELGDSALYLCASRIDRGNSPLHFGNGTRLTVT.

The gene calls are TRBV2 and TRBJ2-4; 8 bases match TRBD2. CDR1 is SNHLY and CDR2 is FYNNEI in the germline V gene. The V gene end was trimmed by 7 bases and the J gene end by 8 bases; junction bases not matched to a gene: 4. The length of the CDR3 is 12 residues. CDR3 sequence (DNA): TGTGCCAGCACCGCGGGGGGACACATTCAGTACTTC. It yields the protein CASTAGGHIQYF. Looking up the rest from reference TRBV2 and TRBJ2-4 gives the full variable domain: EPEVTQTPSHQVTQMGQEVILRCVPISNHLYFYWYRQILGQKVEFLVSFYNNEISEKSEIFDDQFSVERPDGSNFTLKIRSTKLEDSAMYFCASTAGGHIQYFGAGTRLSVL.